What follows are 25 T cell receptor beta chains derived from one specimen sequenced in a study of shared clonotypes between healthy human individuals. Some clones are missing from TCRdb's copy, which holds only in-frame ones; the method was immunoSEQ multiplex PCR. The data contain about 2.4 million clones, 93% of them singletons. Material: naive CD4+ T cells from PBMCs. Indicated subset: CD45RA+ positively selected. The receptor set was obtained from a man aged 18 to 30 in good health. Some clones in this sample may be carry-over from other donors' samples.

This chain uses TRBV6-1 with TRBJ1-2; no clear D. The CDR3 extends over 13 amino acids. Germline V gene lookup returns CDR1 MNHNS and CDR2 SASEGT. V was cut by 5 bases and J by 0 bases, with 7 bases left in between. CDR3: CASSRAPNYGYTF. The CDR3 DNA follows: TGTGCCAGCAGTCGGGCACCTAACTATGGCTACACCTTC.

The gene calls are TRBV6-1 and TRBJ2-7; 9 bases match TRBD1. The ends lost 8 bases at V and 4 bases at J; junction bases unmatched: 12. Per the germline V gene, CDR1 is MNHNS and CDR2 is SASEGT. The CDR3 totals 15 residues. CDR3 sequence reads: CASVEQGAVGYEQYF. CDR3 sequence (DNA): TGTGCCAGCGTGGAACAGGGGGCTGTGGGGTACGAGCAGTACTTC.

Remarks on this clone: Additional DNA sequences in this sample encode the identical CDR3. The CDR3 DNA reads as TGTGCTAGTGGTTTGGTGGTAGCGGGTGCAGATACGCAGTATTTT. This sequence encodes CASGLVVAGADTQYF. The rearrangement joins TRBV12-5 to TRBJ2-3, with 7 positions matching TRBD2. CDR1 and CDR2 from the germline V gene are LGHNT and FRNRAP. The CDR3 length is 15 residues. V shed 0 bases, J shed 4 bases, and the junction held 4 bases outside the gene matches.

J is TRBJ2-7 and V is TRBV5-1; the match to TRBD1 covers 9 bases. The V and J ends lost 5 bases and 7 bases, in that order; junction bases with no gene match: 10. CDR3 length: 14 residues. CDR1 and CDR2 from the germline V gene are SGHRS and YFSETQ. The CDR3 DNA sequence: TGCGCCAGCAGTGATCCACAGGGGGCTTCTGAGCAGTACTTC. This encodes CASSDPQGASEQYF.

This sequence joins TRBV5-4 and TRBJ1-2; D may be TRBD1 (6 bases). CDR3 length equals 14 residues. Germline CDR1 and CDR2: SGHNT and YYREEE (reference sequence). The V gene lost 5 bases and the J gene lost 2 bases, with 13 bases spanning the gap. The CDR3 sequence is CASSIQTGNYGYTF. Written as DNA, the CDR3 is TGTGCCAGCAGTATCCAAACAGGGAACTATGGCTACACCTTC.

The CDR3 reads CASSLLGPGEAFF. The CDR3 DNA is TGTGCCAGCAGTCTGCTCGGGCCGGGGGAAGCTTTCTTT. The gene calls are TRBV2 and TRBJ1-1; no clear D gene. The CDR3 has 13 amino acids. Deletions cut 5 bases from V and 8 bases from J, with 15 bases between. Germline-derived CDR1 and CDR2 are SNHLY and FYNNEI.

As regards this clone: Other DNA sequences in the same sample also yield this CDR3. The chain recombines TRBV4-2 with TRBJ2-1; 7 nucleotides align to TRBD2. J gave up 4 bases and V 1 base, and 4 bases lay outside the gene matches. CDR3 length: 15 amino acids. Looked up from germline, CDR1 is LGHNA and CDR2 is YNFKEQ. The CDR3 protein is CASSQGLADYNEQFF. CDR3 coding DNA: TGTGCCAGCAGCCAAGGGCTAGCGGATTACAATGAGCAGTTCTTC.

V gene TRBV21-1 combines with J gene TRBJ2-7; TRBD2 is the table's D call and was not checked against the DNA. TRBV21-1 represents a pseudogene. The CDR3 is 16 amino acids. CDR3 amino acids: CASHSRVQRGTYEQYF. DNA of the CDR3: TGTGCCAGCCACTCCAGGGTCCAGCGGGGCACCTACGAGCAGTACTTC.

The J gene is TRBJ2-7, the V gene TRBV5-5, with TRBD2 identical over 11 bases. Germline V gives CDR1 SGHKS, CDR2 YYEKEE (reference sequence). This CDR3 comprises 18 residues. V was pared by 0 bases and J by 1 base, with 9 bases of the junction left unmatched. CDR3 DNA: TGTGCCAGCAGCTTGGGCACTAGCGGGAGTAGAGGTTCCTACGAGCAGTACTTC. Its translation: CASSLGTSGSRGSYEQYF.

In the case of this clone: At one of its ends the junction is not consistent with the germline gene, which may arise from a read error. The chain has TRBV5-4 and TRBJ2-7; 9 positions match TRBD2. CDR3 length: 15 residues. From germline, CDR1 is SGHNT and CDR2 YYREEE (reference sequence). Here the CDR3 DNA reads TGTGCCAGCAGCGCCCTAGCGGGACCCTCCCACGAGCAGTACTTC. Translation: CASSALAGPSHEQYF.

This rearrangement joins TRBV11-3 to TRBJ2-1; D is uncertain. V lost 4 bases and J lost 10, with 11 bases in between. This CDR3 comprises 12 residues. From germline, CDR1 is SGHNT and CDR2 YENEEA. As DNA, the CDR3 is TGTGCCAGCAGCTCCCAGAGTCGGGAGCAGTTCTTC. It translates to CASSSQSREQFF.

This clone has just one count. The chain joins TRBV5-6 to TRBJ2-3, with 7 bases matching TRBD1. The germline V gene encodes CDR1 SGHDT and CDR2 YYEEEE. The V gene end was trimmed by 2 bases and the J gene end by 1 base; junction bases not matched to a gene: 10. This CDR3 is 17 amino acids long. Here the CDR3 DNA reads TGTGCCAGCAGCTTCCTTAGGGGGCAGAGGGGCACAGATACGCAGTATTTT. It specifies CASSFLRGQRGTDTQYF.

This clone was seen only once. The CDR3 spells CASSQLGGPVQPQHF. CDR3 nucleotides: TGTGCCAGCTCACAACTGGGAGGGCCGGTTCAGCCCCAGCATTTT. The chain uses TRBV18 and TRBJ1-5; D is unresolved. From germline, CDR1 is KGHSH and CDR2 LQKENI. CDR3 size: 15 residues. Trimming cost V 4 bases and J 6 bases, with 16 bases left between them.

The chain has TRBV9 and TRBJ1-2; TRBD1 matches at 7 bases. The CDR3 runs 14 residues. J gave up 6 bases and V 1 base, and 6 bases lay outside the gene matches. Per germline, CDR1 SGDLS and CDR2 YYNGEE. CDR3 sequence (DNA): TGTGCCAGCAGCGTATTCGACAGGGTAGATGGCTACACCTTC. Translated: CASSVFDRVDGYTF. Supplemented by reference TRBV9 and TRBJ1-2, the full variable domain reads DSGVTQTPKHLITATGQRVTLRCSPRSGDLSVYWYQQSLDQGLQFLIQYYNGEERAKGNILERFSAQQFPDLHSELNLSSLELGDSALYFCASSVFDRVDGYTFGSGTRLTVV.

CDR3 nucleotide sequence: TGTGCCAGCTCCAACGGGCAGGGAACCTACGAGCAGTACTTC. Protein: CASSNGQGTYEQYF. This chain joins TRBV18 and TRBJ2-7, with D possibly being TRBD1 (5 bases). Trimming pared 6 bases from V and 2 bases from J, leaving 14 bases between. Germline V gene data show CDR1 as KGHSH and CDR2 as LQKENI. This CDR3 region has 14 residues.

This chain links TRBV5-1 with TRBJ2-1; 16 bases are a match to TRBD2. The CDR3 extends over 18 amino acids. Trimming cost V 5 bases and J 1 base; bases outside gene matches: 6. CDR1 and CDR2 (germline): SGHRS, YFSETQ. The CDR3 sequence: CASRYGTSGRASYNEQFF. Written as DNA, the CDR3 is TGCGCCAGCAGATACGGGACTAGCGGGAGGGCATCCTACAATGAGCAGTTCTTC. Together with reference TRBV5-1 and TRBJ2-1, the CDR3 gives the full variable domain: KAGVTQTPRYLIKTRGQQVTLSCSPISGHRSVSWYQQTPGQGLQFLFEYFSETQRNKGNFPGRFSGRQFSNSRSEMNVSTLELGDSALYLCASRYGTSGRASYNEQFFGPGTRLTVL.

The V and J genes are TRBV25-1 and TRBJ2-1; 7 bases align to TRBD1. Germline-derived CDR1 and CDR2 are MGHDK and SYGVNS. CDR3 size: 16 residues. V shed 7 bases and J 3 bases; nucleotides not matched to a gene: 12. This CDR3 reads CASTSRQGLSYNEQFF. CDR3 coding DNA: TGTGCCAGCACTTCTCGACAGGGTCTAAGCTACAATGAGCAGTTCTTC. Filled out from reference TRBV25-1 and TRBJ2-1, the complete variable domain reads EADIYQTPRYLVIGTGKKITLECSQTMGHDKMYWYQQDPGMELHLIHYSYGVNSTEKGDLSSESTVSRIRTEHFPLTLESARPSHTSQYLCASTSRQGLSYNEQFFGPGTRLTVL.

The rearrangement uses TRBV7-2 and TRBJ2-7; a weak D match, TRBD1 (5 bases). The CDR3 extends over 14 amino acids. Between the trimmed V and J ends, which lost 5 bases and 2 bases, there was a span of 13 bases. CDR1 and CDR2 (germline): SGHTA, FQGNSA. The chain's CDR3 is CASSSRQIPYEQYF. The CDR3 nucleotides are TGTGCCAGCAGCAGCCGACAGATTCCCTACGAGCAGTACTTC.

The genes are TRBV28 and TRBJ2-5; 10 nucleotides agree with TRBD1. This CDR3 comprises 15 residues. With V trimmed by 6 bases and J by 5 bases, 9 bases remained unmatched. Germline CDR1 reads MDHEN; CDR2 reads SYDVKM. The CDR3 nucleotides read TGTGCCAGCAGCCGCGGACAGGGGGTCTGGGAGACCCAGTACTTC. Translation gives CASSRGQGVWETQYF.

This rearrangement joins TRBV5-4 to TRBJ1-2; D remains unclear. The CDR3 length is 14 residues. Germline CDR1 SGHNT, CDR2 YYREEE (reference sequence). V was shortened by 0 bases and J by 4 bases, with 10 bases between the two germline ends. As DNA, the CDR3 is TGTGCCAGCAGCTTGGGACCCGAGGGCTATGGCTACACCTTC. Protein product: CASSLGPEGYGYTF.

The rearrangement uses TRBV9 and TRBJ2-2; tentatively, D is TRBD1 (5 bases). The germline V and J ends were trimmed by 0 bases and 4 bases, with 13 bases remaining between them. The CDR3 length is 16 residues. Germline V gene lookup returns CDR1 SGDLS and CDR2 YYNGEE. In DNA form, the CDR3 reads TGTGCCAGCAGCGTAGTAGGGCAGGGCCCCACCGGGGAGCTGTTTTTT. This encodes CASSVVGQGPTGELFF.

The gene calls are TRBV7-2 and TRBJ2-7, with 9 bases matching TRBD2. The CDR3 covers 15 residues. V lost 1 base to trimming and J lost 3 bases; unmatched junction nucleotides: 4. Germline V gene sequence: CDR1 SGHTA, CDR2 FQGNSA. The CDR3 DNA sequence: TGTGCCAGCAGCTTAGGGGCTAGCGGGATCTACGAGCAGTACTTC. It encodes CASSLGASGIYEQYF. Drawing the rest from reference TRBV7-2 and TRBJ2-7, the complete variable domain is GAGVSQSPSNKVTEKGKDVELRCDPISGHTALYWYRQSLGQGLEFLIYFQGNSAPDKSGLPSDRFSAERTGGSVSTLTIQRTQQEDSAVYLCASSLGASGIYEQYFGPGTRLTVT.

This chain uses TRBV6-5 with TRBJ1-5; unclear D gene. CDR1 is MNHEY and CDR2 is SVGAGI in the germline V gene. V was cut by 0 bases and J by 2 bases, with 5 bases left in between. The CDR3 has 14 residues. CDR3 coding DNA: TGTGCCAGCAGTTACTCGATGCGCAATCAGCCCCAGCATTTT. Protein sequence: CASSYSMRNQPQHF.

The chain has TRBV4-2 and TRBJ1-4; D might be TRBD1 (5 bases). The CDR3 has 15 amino acids. Germline-derived CDR1 and CDR2 are LGHNA and YNFKEQ. The ends were cut back, 1 base at V and 5 bases at J, with 11 bases in the middle. DNA for the CDR3: TGTGCCAGCAGCCAAGGGGGGACGGCCAATGAAAAACTGTTTTTT. Protein sequence: CASSQGGTANEKLFF.

To note about this clone: Other nucleotide sequences from this sample produce the same CDR3. The V and J genes are TRBV5-1 and TRBJ1-2; the match to TRBD1 covers 8 bases. The germline V gene has CDR1 SGHRS and CDR2 YFSETQ. The CDR3 totals 15 residues. With V trimmed by 0 bases and J by 3 bases, 4 bases remained unmatched. The DNA for the CDR3 is TGCGCCAGCAGCTTGGCGTCAGGGGGCGACTATGGCTACACCTTC. It encodes CASSLASGGDYGYTF.